A single sample is the source of the 32 T cell receptor beta chains below, sequenced in a study of shared T cell receptors in the human thymus. Only in-frame clones appear in the TCRdb table, and some are missing; sequencing was by immunoSEQ multiplex PCR. The sample includes 720,000 or so clones, 80% to 90% of them seen just once. This sample also belongs to another study, concerning human thymus T cells.

Input material: thymocytes. These TCRs come from a girl under three years old with a congenital heart defect.

This rearrangement joins TRBV25-1 to TRBJ1-1; 9 bases match TRBD1. CDR3 length: 15 residues. Unmatched junction bases numbered 4, after V lost 1 base and J lost 4 bases. The germline V gene has CDR1 MGHDK and CDR2 SYGVNS. The CDR3 bases are TGTGCCAGCAGTGAATGGGGACAGGGATTCACTGAAGCTTTCTTT. This codes for CASSEWGQGFTEAFF.

The V gene is TRBV5-6, the J gene TRBJ2-5; D is uncertain. V was clipped by 0 bases and J by 5 bases, with 8 bases between them. CDR3 length: 13 residues. CDR1 is SGHDT and CDR2 is YYEEEE in the germline V gene. The CDR3 DNA sequence: TGTGCCAGCAGCTTGGGGGCTCGGGAGACCCAGTACTTC. As protein: CASSLGARETQYF.

This chain links TRBV4-1 with TRBJ2-7; 9 bases are a match to TRBD1. CDR1 and CDR2 (germline): MGHRA, YSYEKL. This CDR3 is 16 amino acids long. The V segment lost 0 bases and the J segment 3 bases; nucleotides outside the gene matches: 6. CDR3 in DNA: TGCGCCAGCAGCCAAGATCCGGGACAGGGTAGCTACGAGCAGTACTTC. Protein product: CASSQDPGQGSYEQYF.

V usage is TRBV28 and J usage is TRBJ1-5; D is unresolved. CDR3 length: 15 amino acids. V lost 3 bases, J lost 3 bases, and 12 bases lay in between. Per the germline V gene, CDR1 is MDHEN and CDR2 is SYDVKM. In DNA form, the CDR3 reads TGTGCCAGCAGTTTCGGCAGGCTACTCAATCAGCCCCAGCATTTT. Residues: CASSFGRLLNQPQHF.

The chain combines TRBV4-3 with TRBJ2-3; 8 nucleotides agree with TRBD1. Germline CDR1 and CDR2: LGHNA and YSLEER. There are 17 residues in the CDR3. After removal of 2 bases from V and 3 bases from J, the junction contained 10 bases not matched to a gene. The CDR3 DNA sequence: TGCGCCAGCAGCCAACAGGGGGCTGTTGCCACGACAGATACGCAGTATTTT. It is translated as CASSQQGAVATTDTQYF.

The chain has TRBV7-2 and TRBJ1-1, with D possibly being TRBD1 (5 bases). V dropped 5 bases and J dropped 6 bases, with 19 bases sitting between them. The CDR3 length is 15 residues. The germline V gene encodes CDR1 SGHTA and CDR2 FQGNSA. The CDR3 nucleotides read TGTGCCAGCAGCCCCCCCCCGGGGGGTCGGGCTGAAGCTTTCTTT. Protein: CASSPPPGGRAEAFF.

Written as DNA, the CDR3 is TGTGCCAGCAGTGATCCCAGGTCCTCCTACGAGCAGTACTTC. Translating gives CASSDPRSSYEQYF. V usage is TRBV2 and J usage is TRBJ2-7, with D uncertain. V lost 3 bases and J 0 bases, leaving 9 bases between the germline ends. The CDR3 covers 14 residues. CDR1 SNHLY and CDR2 FYNNEI come from the germline V gene. The whole variable domain, filled in from reference TRBV2 and TRBJ2-7, reads EPEVTQTPSHQVTQMGQEVILRCVPISNHLYFYWYRQILGQKVEFLVSFYNNEISEKSEIFDDQFSVERPDGSNFTLKIRSTKLEDSAMYFCASSDPRSSYEQYFGPGTRLTVT.

The chain is built from TRBV5-6 and TRBJ2-1; tentatively, D is TRBD2 (5 bases). The CDR3 spans 15 residues. With 1 base removed from V and 6 bases from J, the gap between germline ends came to 14 bases. CDR1 is SGHDT, CDR2 YYEEEE, per germline. The DNA of the CDR3 is TGTGCCAGCAGCTTGATTTCGGGGTACTCCAATGAGCAGTTCTTC. This translates into CASSLISGYSNEQFF. The variable domain in full, with the rest retrieved from reference TRBV5-6 and TRBJ2-1, is DAGVTQSPTHLIKTRGQQVTLRCSPKSGHDTVSWYQQALGQGPQFIFQYYEEEERQRGNFPDRFSGHQFPNYSSELNVNALLLGDSALYLCASSLISGYSNEQFFGPGTRLTVL.

This clone was observed once. The chain recombines TRBV7-2 with TRBJ1-4; 8 bases fit TRBD1. Trimming took 5 bases from V and 3 from J; bases not matched to a gene: 17. CDR3 length equals 19 residues. The germline V gene has CDR1 SGHTA and CDR2 FQGNSA. The DNA for the CDR3 is TGTGCCAGCAGCCCAATAGAGGAGTCCGGCAGGGGGCCTAATGAAAAACTGTTTTTT. This encodes CASSPIEESGRGPNEKLFF.

J is TRBJ1-1 and V is TRBV10-3; no firm D call. Trimming stripped 10 bases from V and 1 base from J, with 16 bases between. This CDR3 spans 14 amino acids. The germline V gene encodes CDR1 ENHRY and CDR2 SYGVKD. CDR3 DNA: TGTGCCACCTCTCCAACCGGAGCGAACACTGAAGCTTTCTTT. This gives the protein CATSPTGANTEAFF.

This chain connects TRBV6-5 to TRBJ1-5; D is possibly TRBD1 (6 bases). This CDR3 comprises 11 residues. In germline, CDR1 is MNHEY, CDR2 SVGAGI. V was shortened by 6 bases and J by 15 bases, with 15 bases between the two germline ends. CDR3 region: CASSLQGARHF. For the CDR3, the DNA is TGTGCCAGCAGCCTACAGGGAGCGAGGCATTTT.

This chain connects TRBV5-1 to TRBJ1-6; D unclear. Trimming removed 0 bases at V and 9 bases at J, with 13 bases between. Germline V gives CDR1 SGHRS, CDR2 YFSETQ. There are 15 residues in the CDR3. The DNA of the CDR3 is TGCGCCAGCAGCTTGGGGGAGGTTTCGGGTTCACCCCTCCACTTT. Translated: CASSLGEVSGSPLHF.

The V call is TRBV4-3, the J call TRBJ2-1, with 7 bases matching TRBD2. The CDR3 loop spans 19 amino acids. J lost 8 bases, V lost 0 bases, and 19 bases had no gene match. CDR1 is LGHNA, CDR2 YSLEER, per germline. CDR3 loop: CASSQDRALTSKDRHEQFF. DNA for the CDR3: TGCGCCAGCAGCCAAGATCGGGCCCTGACTAGCAAGGATAGGCATGAGCAGTTCTTC.

The rearrangement links TRBV18 to TRBJ2-5; 9 nucleotides agree with TRBD1. The CDR3 has 17 residues. With 4 bases clipped from V and 3 bases from J, the junction kept 12 bases outside the gene matches. Germline V gene lookup returns CDR1 KGHSH and CDR2 LQKENI. The CDR3, as DNA: TGTGCCAGCTCACTCCAGACAGGGGGTGGATTTAAAGAGACCCAGTACTTC. Amino acid sequence: CASSLQTGGGFKETQYF.

V is TRBV28 and J is TRBJ2-7; 8 bases agree with TRBD1. CDR1 MDHEN and CDR2 SYDVKM come from the germline V gene. J gave up 2 bases and V 5 bases, and 5 bases lay outside the gene matches. The CDR3 is 14 residues long. CDR3 in amino acids: CASSPDRATYEQYF. The CDR3 DNA is TGTGCCAGCAGTCCGGACAGGGCAACCTACGAGCAGTACTTC.

The V call is TRBV6-1, the J call TRBJ1-1, with D possibly TRBD1 on 6 matching bases. This CDR3 spans 15 amino acids. Germline V gene sequence: CDR1 MNHNS, CDR2 SASEGT. Trimming took off 11 bases at V and 1 base at J, with 20 bases between the two ends. Here the CDR3 reads CAGEGVTSTNTEAFF. The CDR3 DNA reads as TGTGCCGGGGAGGGGGTCACAAGCACGAACACTGAAGCTTTCTTT.

The chain couples TRBV2 to TRBJ1-4; D possibly corresponds to TRBD1 (5 bases). Trimming removed 4 bases at V and 5 bases at J, with 17 bases between. Germline assignment: CDR1 SNHLY and CDR2 FYNNEI. The CDR3 extends over 16 amino acids. In nucleotides, the CDR3 is TGTGCCAGCAGTGCTAGGGGCCCCCTCGGGAATGAAAAACTGTTTTTT. This gives the protein CASSARGPLGNEKLFF.

This clone was counted once. CDR3 amino acids: CASSPYSYDRPEWNTGELFF. Here the CDR3 DNA reads TGCGCCAGCAGCCCCTACTCCTACGACAGACCCGAGTGGAACACCGGGGAGCTGTTTTTT. The rearrangement links TRBV5-1 to TRBJ2-2; tentative D call: TRBD1 (5 bases). CDR3 length equals 20 residues. Trimming cost V 4 bases and J 1 base, with 26 bases left between them. The germline gives CDR1 SGHRS, CDR2 YFSETQ.

The chain combines TRBV28 with TRBJ1-1, with TRBD1 matching 8 bases. CDR3 length: 16 residues. With V trimmed by 5 bases and J by 5 bases, 13 bases remained unmatched. From germline, CDR1 is MDHEN and CDR2 SYDVKM. The CDR3 nucleotides are TGTGCCAGCAGTCACACCTACAGGGGGTGGCGGACTGAAGCTTTCTTT. This sequence encodes CASSHTYRGWRTEAFF.

The rearrangement uses TRBV14 and TRBJ2-2, with 12 bases aligning to TRBD1. The CDR3 consists of 17 residues. CDR1 is SGHDN and CDR2 is FVKESK in the germline V gene. The ends lost 2 bases at V and 5 bases at J; junction bases unmatched: 6. CDR3 sequence (DNA): TGTGCCAGCAGCCAACCGGGACAGGGGGCACCAACCGGGGAGCTGTTTTTT. The encoded protein is CASSQPGQGAPTGELFF.

J is TRBJ1-1 and V is TRBV27; D perhaps matches TRBD1 (6 bases). CDR1 and CDR2 (germline): MNHEY, SMNVEV (reference sequence). CDR3 length: 16 residues. The germline V and J ends were trimmed by 0 bases and 3 bases, with 14 bases remaining between them. The CDR3 is CASSLSPGGADTEAFF. CDR3 bases: TGTGCCAGCAGTTTATCACCGGGGGGCGCGGACACTGAAGCTTTCTTT.

The chain uses TRBV4-3 and TRBJ2-2; 8 bases align to TRBD1. The CDR3 loop spans 14 amino acids. Germline V lookup: CDR1 LGHNA, CDR2 YSLEER. The V segment lost 4 bases and the J segment 6 bases; nucleotides outside the gene matches: 4. CDR3 residues: CASSPGQGSGELFF. CDR3 DNA: TGCGCCAGCAGCCCCGGACAGGGATCCGGGGAGCTGTTTTTT.

V and J are TRBV4-1 and TRBJ2-7, with unresolved D. The CDR3 contains 14 residues. Germline CDR1 and CDR2: MGHRA and YSYEKL. The V end was cut by 1 base, the J end by 2 bases, with 9 bases between. The CDR3 DNA reads as TGCGCCAGCAGCCAAGGCCACAGAGCCTACGAGCAGTACTTC. Its protein product is CASSQGHRAYEQYF.

The chain is built from TRBV5-1 and TRBJ2-1, with 10 bases lining up with TRBD2. Germline values: CDR1 SGHRS, CDR2 YFSETQ. After removal of 7 bases from V and 4 bases from J, the junction contained 11 bases not matched to a gene. The CDR3 runs 16 residues. The CDR3 here is CASSIISGGLYNEQFF. DNA for the CDR3: TGCGCCAGCTCTATAATTAGCGGGGGGCTTTACAATGAGCAGTTCTTC.

This chain uses TRBV7-3 with TRBJ2-3; 7 bases match TRBD2. J gave up 1 base and V 4 bases, and 8 bases lay outside the gene matches. There are 16 residues in the CDR3. Germline V gene lookup returns CDR1 SGHTA and CDR2 FQGTGA. In nucleotides, the CDR3 is TGTGCCAGCAGCTCCAGACTAGCAGGAGGCACAGATACGCAGTATTTT. It yields the protein CASSSRLAGGTDTQYF.

The rearrangement joins TRBV6-1 to TRBJ2-7, with D perhaps matching TRBD1 (5 bases). V lost 4 bases and J lost 12, with 25 bases in between. This CDR3 has 15 amino acids. Germline assignment: CDR1 MNHNS and CDR2 SASEGT. CDR3 residues: CASSGRQTILYMAYF. Written as DNA, the CDR3 is TGTGCCAGCAGTGGAAGACAGACAATTTTATACATGGCGTACTTC.

The J gene is TRBJ2-5, the V gene TRBV7-2, with 8 bases identical to TRBD2. The J segment lost 5 bases and the V segment lost 5 bases, leaving 13 bases of the junction unmatched. Germline assignment: CDR1 SGHTA and CDR2 FQGNSA. The CDR3 covers 16 residues. CDR3 bases: TGTGCCAGCAGCATACTCAGCGGGAGCCCGTGGGAGACCCAGTACTTC. As protein: CASSILSGSPWETQYF.

This clone came up once. V is TRBV14 and J is TRBJ2-2; possibly TRBD2 for D (5 bases). Germline V gene data show CDR1 as SGHDN and CDR2 as FVKESK. The CDR3 consists of 14 residues. Trimming cost V 1 base and J 8 bases, with 11 bases left between them. In DNA, the CDR3 is TGTGCCAGCAGCCAAGCCAGGAGGACTGGGGAGCTGTTTTTT. Its translation: CASSQARRTGELFF.

V and J are TRBV20-1 and TRBJ2-7, with D maybe TRBD2 (6 bases). In germline, CDR1 is DFQATT, CDR2 SNEGSKA (reference sequence). The CDR3 runs 11 residues. Trimming left V 8 bases short and J 2 bases short, with 10 bases between. The DNA of the CDR3 is TGCAGTTCCGGGAGAACCTACGAGCAGTACTTC. Translated, it gives CSSGRTYEQYF.

The V and J genes are TRBV21-1 and TRBJ2-7; the table's D call, TRBD1, was not checked against the DNA. TRBV21-1 is a known pseudogene. This CDR3 spans 15 amino acids. CDR3 sequence reads: CASSKTGGQHYEQYF. The CDR3 bases are TGTGCCAGCAGCAAAACTGGGGGACAACACTACGAGCAGTACTTC.

The chain employs TRBV5-5 and TRBJ2-5, with D perhaps TRBD1 (6 bases). This CDR3 contains 14 residues. Germline lookup yields CDR1 SGHKS and CDR2 YYEKEE (reference sequence). Trimming shortened V by 4 bases and J by 4 bases, and 14 bases separated the two germline ends. The CDR3 reads CASSDIDRPETQYF. In DNA form, the CDR3 reads TGTGCCAGCAGCGATATAGACAGGCCAGAGACCCAGTACTTC. The variable domain in full, completed from reference TRBV5-5 and TRBJ2-5, reads DAGVTQSPTHLIKTRGQQVTLRCSPISGHKSVSWYQQVLGQGPQFIFQYYEKEERGRGNFPDRFSARQFPNYSSELNVNALLLGDSALYLCASSDIDRPETQYFGPGTRLLVL.

This chain joins TRBV7-9 and TRBJ1-4; no definite D call. This CDR3 has 13 amino acids. The ends were cut back, 1 base at V and 10 bases at J, with 10 bases in the middle. Germline assignment: CDR1 SEHNR and CDR2 FQNEAQ (reference sequence). CDR3 protein: CASSLVAVGKLFF. The CDR3 DNA sequence: TGTGCCAGCAGCTTAGTAGCGGTGGGAAAACTGTTTTTT.